This passage covers 8 T cell receptor beta chains from one sample sequenced in a study of cytomegalovirus exposure and HLA in healthy donors. It was with 60 Vbeta and 13 Jbeta primers that the PCR ran. TCRdb's table, derived via immunoSEQ multiplex PCR, lists solely in-frame clones and lacks some. The table includes around 130,000 clones, approximately 89% detected once. The specimen sequenced was PBMCs. The receptor set was obtained from a woman under 40 in good health and CMV-seropositive.

V usage is TRBV2 and J usage is TRBJ2-7; 9 bases fit TRBD1. CDR1 is SNHLY and CDR2 is FYNNEI in the germline V gene. The CDR3 totals 12 residues. V was pared by 10 bases and J by 4 bases, with 5 bases of the junction left unmatched. In DNA form, the CDR3 reads TGTGCCACCCACAGGGGGCAGTACGAGCAGTACTTC. This translates into CATHRGQYEQYF.

This rearrangement joins TRBV5-1 to TRBJ2-2, with TRBD1 as a possible D gene (6 bases). Trimming pared 4 bases from V and 5 bases from J, leaving 12 bases between. The CDR3 loop spans 14 amino acids. Germline CDR1 and CDR2: SGHRS and YFSETQ. The CDR3 DNA is TGCGCCAGCAGCCCCCCGGACAGTACCGGGGAGCTGTTTTTT. It codes for CASSPPDSTGELFF. Full variable domain (outside the CDR3, taken from reference TRBV5-1 and TRBJ2-2): KAGVTQTPRYLIKTRGQQVTLSCSPISGHRSVSWYQQTPGQGLQFLFEYFSETQRNKGNFPGRFSGRQFSNSRSEMNVSTLELGDSALYLCASSPPDSTGELFFGEGSRLTVL.

A single count supports this clone. This rearrangement joins TRBV5-1 to TRBJ2-5, with unresolved D. The V gene lost 2 bases and the J gene lost 11 bases, with 16 bases spanning the gap. The CDR3 covers 13 residues. The germline CDR1 and CDR2 sequences are SGHRS and YFSETQ. The CDR3 DNA is TGCGCCAGCAGCTTAACACCTCGCGGAGAGCAGTACTTC. This sequence encodes CASSLTPRGEQYF.

J is TRBJ1-6 and V is TRBV18, with no clear D. V shed 6 bases and J shed 2 bases, with 11 bases lying between them. The CDR3 has 15 amino acids. Germline V gene lookup returns CDR1 KGHSH and CDR2 LQKENI. CDR3 DNA sequence: TGTGCCAGCTCTTCCGGGGTGCCCTATAATTCACCCCTCCACTTT. It yields the protein CASSSGVPYNSPLHF.

The rearrangement links TRBV15 to TRBJ2-1; D is uncertain. This CDR3 has 14 amino acids. CDR1 and CDR2 from the germline V gene are LNHNV and YYDKDF (reference sequence). With 6 bases removed from V and 5 bases from J, the gap between germline ends came to 14 bases. CDR3 DNA sequence: TGTGCCACCAGGGTCCTCCAGGAAAACAATGAGCAGTTCTTC. Translated, it gives CATRVLQENNEQFF.

This clone turned up a few times. The rearrangement uses TRBV30 and TRBJ2-1, with D maybe TRBD2 (5 bases). This CDR3 region has 16 residues. Deletions cut 2 bases from V and 4 bases from J, with 18 bases between. The V gene's germline CDR1 is GTSNPN and CDR2 SVGIG (reference sequence). CDR3 amino acids: CAWSSGGTDLYNEQFF. The CDR3 DNA follows: TGTGCCTGGAGTAGTGGAGGCACAGACCTTTACAATGAGCAGTTCTTC.

The chain uses TRBV5-1 and TRBJ2-1; 14 bases are a match to TRBD2. CDR3 length: 15 residues. CDR1 is SGHRS and CDR2 is YFSETQ in the germline V gene. The V gene end was trimmed by 4 bases and the J gene end by 10 bases; junction bases not matched to a gene: 7. In nucleotides, the CDR3 is TGCGCCAGCAGCCAAACGGGACTAGCGGGAGTAGAGCAGTTCTTC. Translating it yields CASSQTGLAGVEQFF.

Only one count was recorded for this clone. J is TRBJ1-5 and V is TRBV2, with a possible D match to TRBD1 (5 bases). The V gene lost 8 bases and the J gene lost 6 bases, with 14 bases spanning the gap. Germline loops: CDR1 SNHLY, CDR2 FYNNEI. CDR3 length: 13 residues. The CDR3, as DNA: TGTGCCAGCGGGGCTGTAGCTGGTCAGCCCCAGCATTTT. Its protein is CASGAVAGQPQHF.